Following are 19 T cell receptor beta chains from one sample sequenced in a study of blood T cell repertoires in COVID-19. Sequencing was performed with immunoSEQ multiplex PCR; in TCRdb, only in-frame clones are kept and a portion is missing. Here the sample spans a few hundred thousand clones, approximately 89% being singletons. The sequenced sample consisted of peripheral blood. Receptors were obtained from a woman in her 70s with COVID-19, enrolled during active disease.

The genes are TRBV10-3 and TRBJ2-5; 10 nucleotides agree with TRBD2. The CDR3 loop spans 15 amino acids. Germline CDR1 ENHRY, CDR2 SYGVKD. Trimming at V came to 10 bases and at J to 5 bases, leaving 13 bases not matched to a gene. This chain's CDR3 is CATAVLAGGRETQYF. Here the CDR3 DNA reads TGTGCCACCGCCGTTTTAGCGGGAGGTCGGGAGACCCAGTACTTC.

The chain joins TRBV5-1 to TRBJ2-7; D perhaps matches TRBD2 (5 bases). V was clipped by 6 bases and J by 0 bases, with 13 bases between them. The germline gives CDR1 SGHRS, CDR2 YFSETQ. The CDR3 spans 14 residues. The DNA of the CDR3 is TGCGCCAGCAAACGGGGAGTCCCCTCCTACGAGCAGTACTTC. This sequence encodes CASKRGVPSYEQYF.

This clone was seen just once. CDR3 region: CASSLPGGASTDTQYF. The CDR3 nucleotides are TGTGCCAGCAGTCTCCCGGGAGGCGCTAGCACAGATACGCAGTATTTT. V is TRBV25-1 and J is TRBJ2-3; 7 bases are a match to TRBD2. CDR1 and CDR2 (germline): MGHDK, SYGVNS. The CDR3 is made up of 16 amino acids. Trimming removed 5 bases from V and 0 bases from J; junction bases left unmatched: 8.

V is TRBV5-1 and J is TRBJ2-1; TRBD2 aligns across 12 bases. The germline CDR1 and CDR2 sequences are SGHRS and YFSETQ. The ends lost 4 bases at V and 9 bases at J; junction bases unmatched: 8. This CDR3 contains 15 residues. CDR3 sequence reads: CASSPLAGGPGEQFF. CDR3 in DNA: TGCGCCAGCAGCCCCCTAGCGGGAGGGCCGGGTGAGCAGTTCTTC.

This chain links TRBV12-3 or TRBV12-4 with TRBJ2-2; the D is unclear. CDR3 length: 12 amino acids. Trimming removed 7 bases from V and 6 bases from J, with 9 bases in between. As DNA, the CDR3 is TGTGCCAGCACCAGCGCTTCCGGGGAGCTGTTTTTT. Translated: CASTSASGELFF.

The chain uses TRBV7-9 and TRBJ1-1; TRBD1 matches 7 bases. After removal of 1 base from V and 0 bases from J, the junction contained 5 bases not matched to a gene. The CDR3 extends over 16 amino acids. CDR1 is SEHNR and CDR2 is FQNEAQ in the germline V gene (reference sequence). DNA for the CDR3: TGTGCCAGCAGCTTAGAGCCCGACAGGGTGAACACTGAAGCTTTCTTT. Translation: CASSLEPDRVNTEAFF.

The chain couples TRBV11-3 to TRBJ1-1; D remains ambiguous. The CDR3 runs to 14 residues. From germline, CDR1 is SGHNT and CDR2 YENEEA. The germline V and J ends were trimmed by 1 base and 1 base, with 7 bases remaining between them. The CDR3 reads CASSLGQENTEAFF. The CDR3 nucleotides are TGTGCCAGCAGCTTAGGACAAGAGAACACTGAAGCTTTCTTT.

This clone was detected only once. This chain connects TRBV19 to TRBJ1-1, with D possibly matching TRBD1 (6 bases). The CDR3 is 15 residues long. Germline V gives CDR1 LNHDA, CDR2 SQIVND (reference sequence). The germline V and J ends were trimmed by 6 bases and 5 bases, with 19 bases remaining between them. CDR3 bases: TGTGCCAGTAGCGAAAGGGCGACAGGACGAACTGAAGCTTTCTTT. Protein product: CASSERATGRTEAFF.

The chain has TRBV9 and TRBJ1-5; D unresolved. Germline loops: CDR1 SGDLS, CDR2 YYNGEE. This CDR3 has 14 amino acids. The germline V and J ends were trimmed by 2 bases and 1 base, with 7 bases remaining between them. The CDR3 is CASSVGTSNQPQHF. The CDR3 coding sequence is TGTGCCAGCAGCGTGGGCACCAGCAATCAGCCCCAGCATTTT.

The rearrangement joins TRBV10-3 to TRBJ2-2, with 11 bases aligning to TRBD2. Germline V gene sequence: CDR1 ENHRY, CDR2 SYGVKD. V was pared by 6 bases and J by 2 bases, with 2 bases of the junction left unmatched. The CDR3 covers 15 residues. CDR3 sequence (DNA): TGTGCCATCAGGGGACTAGCGGAAAACACCGGGGAGCTGTTTTTT. Translation gives CAIRGLAENTGELFF.

V and J are TRBV30 and TRBJ2-6; 7 nucleotides line up with TRBD1. This CDR3 has 17 residues. Germline CDR1 is GTSNPN and CDR2 is SVGIG (reference sequence). V lost 4 bases, J lost 0 bases, and 9 bases stayed unmatched. The CDR3 spells CAWTLGQDSSGANVLTF. The CDR3 coding sequence is TGTGCCTGGACCCTCGGACAGGACTCCTCTGGGGCCAACGTCCTGACTTTC.

The chain carries TRBV30 and TRBJ2-7; TRBD1 might be the D (5 bases). V was pared by 1 base and J by 6 bases, with 16 bases between. Per germline, CDR1 GTSNPN and CDR2 SVGIG (reference sequence). This CDR3 is built from 14 residues. The DNA of the CDR3 is TGTGCCTGGAGTGGGGGCAGAGGAATCTCCGAGCAGTACTTC. Its translation: CAWSGGRGISEQYF.

The chain carries TRBV3-1 (or the pseudogene TRBV3-2) and TRBJ2-7; 8 bases match TRBD2. Germline values: CDR1 LGHDT, CDR2 YNNKEL (reference sequence). This CDR3 contains 14 residues. Unmatched junction bases numbered 4, after V lost 2 bases and J lost 4 bases. The CDR3 reads CASSQPGGPYEQYF. CDR3 in DNA: TGTGCCAGCAGCCAACCGGGAGGGCCTTACGAGCAGTACTTC.

The genes are TRBV19 and TRBJ1-2; no clear D gene. Germline values: CDR1 LNHDA, CDR2 SQIVND (reference sequence). The V gene lost 7 bases and the J gene lost 5 bases, with 8 bases spanning the gap. The CDR3 runs to 11 residues. CDR3 residues: CASKVGYGYTF. The CDR3 nucleotides read TGTGCCAGTAAAGTCGGGTATGGCTACACCTTC.

The chain couples TRBV2 to TRBJ1-4, with 11 bases identical to TRBD1. This CDR3 has 16 amino acids. Per germline, CDR1 SNHLY and CDR2 FYNNEI. The V segment lost 7 bases and the J segment 3 bases; nucleotides outside the gene matches: 7. The CDR3 reads CASKRTGGAANEKLFF. The CDR3 nucleotides read TGTGCCAGCAAGAGGACAGGGGGCGCCGCTAATGAAAAACTGTTTTTT.

V usage is TRBV7-9 and J usage is TRBJ2-7, with TRBD2 identical over 15 bases. The junction had 2 bases not matched to a gene; V was cut back by 5 bases and J by 6 bases. CDR3 size: 14 residues. In germline, CDR1 is SEHNR, CDR2 FQNEAQ (reference sequence). The CDR3 protein is CASSQGLAGGEQYF. DNA for the CDR3: TGTGCCAGCAGCCAGGGACTAGCGGGAGGCGAGCAGTACTTC.

V gene TRBV27 combines with J gene TRBJ2-2, with 8 bases matching TRBD2. The germline gives CDR1 MNHEY, CDR2 SMNVEV (reference sequence). This CDR3 region has 16 residues. Germline trimming cut 7 bases from V and 5 bases from J; bases unmatched to any gene: 12. This CDR3 reads CASIPLERGYTGELFF. The CDR3 DNA is TGTGCCAGCATCCCTCTTGAGCGGGGGTATACCGGGGAGCTGTTTTTT.

This chain links TRBV5-6 with TRBJ1-1; possibly TRBD1 for D (6 bases). CDR1 is SGHDT and CDR2 is YYEEEE in the germline V gene. V gave up 3 bases and J gave up 1 base, with 16 bases separating them. The CDR3 sequence is 16 residues long. CDR3 coding DNA: TGTGCCAGCAGCTCCATACCGGGACACAAGAACACTGAAGCTTTCTTT. It is translated as CASSSIPGHKNTEAFF.

The chain carries TRBV27 and TRBJ1-1; 10 bases match TRBD1. The CDR3 extends over 14 amino acids. J lost 6 bases, V lost 6 bases, and 7 bases had no gene match. Germline V lookup: CDR1 MNHEY, CDR2 SMNVEV (reference sequence). CDR3 sequence: CASSRDRGLSEAFF. Written as DNA, the CDR3 is TGTGCCAGCAGCCGGGACAGGGGATTGTCTGAAGCTTTCTTT.